This T cell receptor (beta chain) was sequenced for a study of blood T cell repertoires in COVID-19. CDR3 length equals 18 residues. The ends were cut back, 2 bases at V and 0 bases at J, with 14 bases in the middle. The germline V gene has CDR1 MRHNA and CDR2 SNTAGT. Only in-frame clones appear in the TCRdb table, and some are missing; sequencing was by immunoSEQ multiplex PCR. The sample has roughly 230,000 clones; roughly four fifths are singletons. Input material: peripheral blood. The rearrangement uses TRBV6-4 and TRBJ2-6, with D unclear. The receptor was derived from a woman aged 45-65 years with acute or convalescent COVID-19. The chain's CDR3 is CASSDLSIQISGANVLTF. CDR3 coding DNA: TGTGCCAGCAGTGACCTTTCGATCCAGATCTCTGGGGCCAACGTCCTGACTTTC.